What follows describes a single TCR beta chain. Its antigen is not identified. This sample also contains other DNA sequences that code for the same CDR3. The test was conducted at deep level. Authors' analysis steps: Filtering differed since immunoSEQ provided only junctions, with no quality scores. Generated by immunoSEQ multiplex PCR, the TCRdb table keeps only in-frame clones and is missing some. The V and J calls and clone size come from that table; D and trimming were worked out from the DNA. The sample yields a few hundred thousand clones, 60% to 80% seen once. Only Caucasian adults living in Nashville, Tennessee served as donors. This specimen belongs to a study of shared clonotypes between healthy human individuals. Findings and caveats of the study: Investigators expected sequencing depth to affect clonotype sharing among donors.

This CDR3 has 11 amino acids. The V gene's germline CDR1 is MDHEN and CDR2 SYDVKM. The V end was cut by 3 bases, the J end by 5 bases, with 4 bases between. The chain couples TRBV28 to TRBJ2-5; unclear D gene. This clonotype was sampled from a woman in her thirties or forties in good health. Some clones in this sample may be carry-over from other donors' samples. The specimen sequenced was PBMCs. CDR3 DNA: TGTGCCAGCAGTTTTGGGGAGACCCAGTACTTC. Translation: CASSFGETQYF.